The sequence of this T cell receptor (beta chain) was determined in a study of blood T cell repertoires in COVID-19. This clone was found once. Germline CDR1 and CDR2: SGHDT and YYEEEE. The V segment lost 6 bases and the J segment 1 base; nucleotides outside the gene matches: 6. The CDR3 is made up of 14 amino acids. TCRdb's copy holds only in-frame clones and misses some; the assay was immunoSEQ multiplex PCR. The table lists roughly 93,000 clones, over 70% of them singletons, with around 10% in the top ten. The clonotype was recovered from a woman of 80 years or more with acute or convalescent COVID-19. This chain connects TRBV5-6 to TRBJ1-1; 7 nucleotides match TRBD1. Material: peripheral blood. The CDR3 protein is CASNLGQQNTEAFF. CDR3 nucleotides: TGTGCCAGCAACCTGGGACAGCAGAACACTGAAGCTTTCTTT.